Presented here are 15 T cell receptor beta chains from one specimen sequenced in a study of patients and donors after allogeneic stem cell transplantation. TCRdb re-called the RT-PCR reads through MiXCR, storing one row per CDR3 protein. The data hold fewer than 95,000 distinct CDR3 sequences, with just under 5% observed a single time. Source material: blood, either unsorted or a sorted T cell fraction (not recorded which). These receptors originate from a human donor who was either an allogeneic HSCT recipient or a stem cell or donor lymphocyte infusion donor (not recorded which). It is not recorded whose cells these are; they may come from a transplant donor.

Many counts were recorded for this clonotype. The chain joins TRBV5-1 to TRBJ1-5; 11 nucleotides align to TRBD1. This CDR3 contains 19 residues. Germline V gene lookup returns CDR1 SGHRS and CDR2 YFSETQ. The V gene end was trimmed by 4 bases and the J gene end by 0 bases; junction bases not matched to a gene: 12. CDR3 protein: CASSHNRDRGGYSNQPQHF. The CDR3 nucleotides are TGCGCCAGCAGCCACAACCGGGACAGGGGGGGATATAGCAATCAGCCCCAGCATTTT. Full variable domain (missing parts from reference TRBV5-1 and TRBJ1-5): KAGVTQTPRYLIKTRGQQVTLSCSPISGHRSVSWYQQTPGQGLQFLFEYFSETQRNKGNFPGRFSGRQFSNSRSEMNVSTLELGDSALYLCASSHNRDRGGYSNQPQHFGDGTRLSIL.

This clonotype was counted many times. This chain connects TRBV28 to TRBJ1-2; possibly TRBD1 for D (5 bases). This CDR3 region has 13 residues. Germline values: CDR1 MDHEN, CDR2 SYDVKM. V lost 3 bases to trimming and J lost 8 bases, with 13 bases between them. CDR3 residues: CASSFVAGRGYTF. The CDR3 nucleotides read TGTGCCAGCAGTTTCGTGGCAGGGCGAGGCTACACCTTC.

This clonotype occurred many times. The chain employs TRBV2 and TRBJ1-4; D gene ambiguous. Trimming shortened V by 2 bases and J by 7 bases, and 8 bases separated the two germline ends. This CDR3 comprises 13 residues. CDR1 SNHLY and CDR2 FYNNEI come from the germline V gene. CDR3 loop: CASSERGSEKLFF. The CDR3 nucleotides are TGTGCCAGCAGTGAACGGGGAAGTGAAAAACTGTTTTTT.

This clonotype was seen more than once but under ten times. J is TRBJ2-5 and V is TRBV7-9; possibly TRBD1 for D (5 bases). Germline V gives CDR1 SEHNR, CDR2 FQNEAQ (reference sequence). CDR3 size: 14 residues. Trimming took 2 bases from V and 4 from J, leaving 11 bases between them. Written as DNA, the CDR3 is TGTGCCAGCAGCTTAAGACAGAACAGAGAGACCCAGTACTTC. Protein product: CASSLRQNRETQYF.

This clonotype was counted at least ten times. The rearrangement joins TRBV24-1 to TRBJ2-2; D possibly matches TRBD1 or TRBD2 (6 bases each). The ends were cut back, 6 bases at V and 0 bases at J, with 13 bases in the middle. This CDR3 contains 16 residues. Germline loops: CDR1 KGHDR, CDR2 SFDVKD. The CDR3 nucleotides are TGTGCCACCAGTAATACGGGGGCCGCGAACACCGGGGAGCTGTTTTTT. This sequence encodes CATSNTGAANTGELFF.

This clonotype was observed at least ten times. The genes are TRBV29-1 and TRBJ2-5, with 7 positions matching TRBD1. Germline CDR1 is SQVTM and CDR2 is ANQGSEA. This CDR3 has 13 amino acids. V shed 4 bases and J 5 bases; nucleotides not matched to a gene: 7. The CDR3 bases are TGCAGCGTTGGAGGAACAGGGGCGGAGACCCAGTACTTC. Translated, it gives CSVGGTGAETQYF.

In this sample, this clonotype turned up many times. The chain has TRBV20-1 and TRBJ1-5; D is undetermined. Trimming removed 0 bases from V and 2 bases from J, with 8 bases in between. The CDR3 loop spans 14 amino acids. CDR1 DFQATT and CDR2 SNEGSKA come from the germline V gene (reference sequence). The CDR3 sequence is CSARDRRGNQPQHF. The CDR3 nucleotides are TGCAGTGCTAGAGACCGACGGGGCAATCAGCCCCAGCATTTT.

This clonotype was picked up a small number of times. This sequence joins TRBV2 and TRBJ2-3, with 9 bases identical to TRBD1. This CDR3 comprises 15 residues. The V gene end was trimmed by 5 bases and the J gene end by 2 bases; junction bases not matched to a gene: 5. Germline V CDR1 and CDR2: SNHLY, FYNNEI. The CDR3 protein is CASSQDRGNTDTQYF. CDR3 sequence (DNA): TGTGCCAGCAGTCAGGACAGGGGAAACACAGATACGCAGTATTTT. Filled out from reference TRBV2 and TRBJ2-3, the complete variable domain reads EPEVTQTPSHQVTQMGQEVILRCVPISNHLYFYWYRQILGQKVEFLVSFYNNEISEKSEIFDDQFSVERPDGSNFTLKIRSTKLEDSAMYFCASSQDRGNTDTQYFGPGTRLTVL.

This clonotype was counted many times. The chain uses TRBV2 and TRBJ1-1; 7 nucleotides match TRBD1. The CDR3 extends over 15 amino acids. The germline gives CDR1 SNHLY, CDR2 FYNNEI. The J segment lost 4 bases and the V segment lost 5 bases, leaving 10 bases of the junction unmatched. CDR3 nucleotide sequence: TGTGCCAGCAGTTTACAGGGGAGGAGATTCACTGAAGCTTTCTTT. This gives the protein CASSLQGRRFTEAFF. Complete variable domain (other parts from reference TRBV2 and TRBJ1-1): EPEVTQTPSHQVTQMGQEVILRCVPISNHLYFYWYRQILGQKVEFLVSFYNNEISEKSEIFDDQFSVERPDGSNFTLKIRSTKLEDSAMYFCASSLQGRRFTEAFFGQGTRLTVV.

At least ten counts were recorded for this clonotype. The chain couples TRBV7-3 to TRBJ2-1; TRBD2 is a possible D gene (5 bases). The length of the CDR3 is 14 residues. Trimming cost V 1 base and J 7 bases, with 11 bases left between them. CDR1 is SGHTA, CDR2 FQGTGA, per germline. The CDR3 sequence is CASSLIASGNEQFF. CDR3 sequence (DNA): TGTGCCAGCAGCTTAATAGCGTCGGGTAATGAGCAGTTCTTC.

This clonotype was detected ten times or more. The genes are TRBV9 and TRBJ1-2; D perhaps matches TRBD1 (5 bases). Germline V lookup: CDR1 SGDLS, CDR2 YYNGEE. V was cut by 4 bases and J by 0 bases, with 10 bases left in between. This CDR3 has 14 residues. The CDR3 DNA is TGTGCCAGCAGCCCCGTGGGGGCTAACTATGGCTACACCTTC. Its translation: CASSPVGANYGYTF.

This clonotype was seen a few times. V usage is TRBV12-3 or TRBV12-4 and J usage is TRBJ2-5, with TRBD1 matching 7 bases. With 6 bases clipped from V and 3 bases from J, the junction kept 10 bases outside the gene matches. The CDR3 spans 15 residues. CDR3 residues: CASSSTTGTEETQYF. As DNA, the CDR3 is TGTGCCAGCAGCAGTACGACAGGGACAGAAGAGACCCAGTACTTC.

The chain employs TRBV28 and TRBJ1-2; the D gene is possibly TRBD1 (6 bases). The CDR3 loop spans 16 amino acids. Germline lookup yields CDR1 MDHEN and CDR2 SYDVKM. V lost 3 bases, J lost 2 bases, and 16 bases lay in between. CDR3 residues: CASSFPQGLKNYGYTF. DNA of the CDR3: TGTGCCAGCAGTTTTCCTCAGGGGTTGAAAAACTATGGCTACACCTTC.

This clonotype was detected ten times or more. The CDR3: CSASTGRLNTGELFF. CDR3 in DNA: TGCAGTGCTAGTACAGGGAGGCTCAACACCGGGGAGCTGTTTTTT. This chain uses TRBV20-1 with TRBJ2-2, with D tentatively TRBD1 or TRBD2 (6 bases each). Germline CDR1 and CDR2: DFQATT and SNEGSKA (reference sequence). CDR3 length: 15 amino acids. The V gene lost 3 bases and the J gene lost 2 bases, with 13 bases spanning the gap.

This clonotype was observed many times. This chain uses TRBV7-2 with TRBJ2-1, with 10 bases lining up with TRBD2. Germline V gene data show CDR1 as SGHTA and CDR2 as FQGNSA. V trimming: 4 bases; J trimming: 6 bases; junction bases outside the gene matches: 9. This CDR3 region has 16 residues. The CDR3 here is CASSWSGGAITNEQFF. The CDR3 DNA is TGTGCCAGCAGCTGGAGCGGGGGGGCCATAACCAATGAGCAGTTCTTC.